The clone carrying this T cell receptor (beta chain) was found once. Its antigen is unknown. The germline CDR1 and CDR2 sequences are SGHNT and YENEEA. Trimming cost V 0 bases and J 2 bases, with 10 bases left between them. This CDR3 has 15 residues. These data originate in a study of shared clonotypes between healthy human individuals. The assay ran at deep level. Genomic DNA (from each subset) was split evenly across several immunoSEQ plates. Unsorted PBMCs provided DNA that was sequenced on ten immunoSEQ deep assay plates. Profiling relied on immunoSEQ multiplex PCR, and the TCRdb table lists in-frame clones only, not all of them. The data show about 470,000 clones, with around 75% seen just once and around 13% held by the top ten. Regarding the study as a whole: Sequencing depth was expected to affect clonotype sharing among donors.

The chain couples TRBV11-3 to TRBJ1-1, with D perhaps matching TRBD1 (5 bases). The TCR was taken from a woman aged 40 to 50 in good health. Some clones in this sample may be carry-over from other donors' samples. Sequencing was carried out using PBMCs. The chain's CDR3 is CASSLDPTANTEAFF. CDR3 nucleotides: TGTGCCAGCAGCTTAGACCCGACAGCAAACACTGAAGCTTTCTTT.